The sequence of this T cell receptor (beta chain) was determined in a study of regulatory T cells in long-lasting Graves disease. On the study more broadly: The criterion for persistent Graves' disease was over 5 years of antithyroid drugs with positive TSH receptor antibodies. Study-level findings and limits: New patients shared fewer public clonotypes (roughly 990) than persistent patients did (about 3,000).

Researchers made TCR beta libraries by using iRepertoire HTBI primers and running Arm-PCR on CDR3 regions. TCRdb itself ran the multiplex PCR reads through MiXCR, one entry per CDR3 protein. The data hold around 400,000 distinct CDR3 sequences, with around 23% observed a single time. The time point: persistent/refractory GD, antithyroid drugs over 5 years with positive TRAb. PBMC-extracted RNA yielded the TCR library. American Thyroid Association guidelines served as the basis for diagnosing Graves' disease. The EDTA tubes were filled with around 9.1 milliliters of drawn peripheral blood. Germline CDR1 reads SGHRS; CDR2 reads YFSETQ. Deletions cut 5 bases from V and 4 bases from J, with 15 bases between. There are 14 residues in the CDR3. For this clonotype: Its antigen remains unidentified.

The chain is built from TRBV5-1 and TRBJ2-5, with D possibly matching TRBD1 (5 bases). The source of this sequence is a female donor with Graves disease. Source: peripheral blood mononuclear cells (PBMCs), taken when the disease was refractory, from a patient treated with antithyroid drugs. CDR3 in amino acids: CASRSDMRLETQYF. Written as DNA, the CDR3 is TGCGCCAGCAGGTCGGACATGCGCCTAGAGACCCAGTACTTC. Using reference TRBV5-1 and TRBJ2-5 for the parts outside the CDR3, the full variable domain is KAGVTQTPRYLIKTRGQQVTLSCSPISGHRSVSWYQQTPGQGLQFLFEYFSETQRNKGNFPGRFSGRQFSNSRSEMNVSTLELGDSALYLCASRSDMRLETQYFGPGTRLLVL.